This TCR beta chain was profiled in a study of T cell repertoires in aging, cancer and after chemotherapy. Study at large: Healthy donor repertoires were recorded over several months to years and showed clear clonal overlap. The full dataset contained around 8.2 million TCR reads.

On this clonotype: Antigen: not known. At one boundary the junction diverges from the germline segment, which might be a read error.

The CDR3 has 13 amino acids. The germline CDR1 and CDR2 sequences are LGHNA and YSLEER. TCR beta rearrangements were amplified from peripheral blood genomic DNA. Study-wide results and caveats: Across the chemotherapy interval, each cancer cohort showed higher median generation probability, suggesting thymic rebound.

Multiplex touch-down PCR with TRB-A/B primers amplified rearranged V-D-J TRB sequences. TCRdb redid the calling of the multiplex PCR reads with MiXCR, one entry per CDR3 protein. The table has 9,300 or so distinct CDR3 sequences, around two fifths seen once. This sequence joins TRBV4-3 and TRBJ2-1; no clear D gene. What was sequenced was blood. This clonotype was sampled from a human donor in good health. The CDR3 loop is CASSQDTNHEQFF. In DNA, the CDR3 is TGTGCCAGCAGCCAAGATACTAACCATGAGCAGTTCTTC.